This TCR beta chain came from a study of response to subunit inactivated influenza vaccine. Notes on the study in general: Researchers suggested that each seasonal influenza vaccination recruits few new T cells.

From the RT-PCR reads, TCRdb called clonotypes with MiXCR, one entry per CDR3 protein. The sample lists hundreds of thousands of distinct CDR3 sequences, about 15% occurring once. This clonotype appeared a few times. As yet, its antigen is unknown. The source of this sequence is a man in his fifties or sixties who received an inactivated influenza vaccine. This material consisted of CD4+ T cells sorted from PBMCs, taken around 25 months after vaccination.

The CDR3, as DNA: TGCAGTGCTAGAGGTAGCAGCATGAACACTGAAGCTTTCTTT. Translating gives CSARGSSMNTEAFF. This chain joins TRBV20-1 and TRBJ1-1; D is unresolved. CDR1 and CDR2 from the germline V gene are DFQATT and SNEGSKA (reference sequence). This CDR3 spans 14 amino acids. Trimming left V 1 base short and J 0 bases short, with 9 bases between.